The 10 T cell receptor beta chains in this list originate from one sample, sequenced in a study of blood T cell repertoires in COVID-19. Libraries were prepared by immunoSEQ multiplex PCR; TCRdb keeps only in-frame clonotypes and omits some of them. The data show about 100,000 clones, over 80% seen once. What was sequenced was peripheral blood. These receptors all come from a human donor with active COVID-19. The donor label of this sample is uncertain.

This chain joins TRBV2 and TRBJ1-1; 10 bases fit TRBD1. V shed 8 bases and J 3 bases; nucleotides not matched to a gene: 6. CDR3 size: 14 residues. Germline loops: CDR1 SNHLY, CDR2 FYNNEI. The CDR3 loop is CASLPGQGYTEAFF. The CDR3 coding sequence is TGTGCCAGCCTCCCGGGACAGGGGTACACTGAAGCTTTCTTT.

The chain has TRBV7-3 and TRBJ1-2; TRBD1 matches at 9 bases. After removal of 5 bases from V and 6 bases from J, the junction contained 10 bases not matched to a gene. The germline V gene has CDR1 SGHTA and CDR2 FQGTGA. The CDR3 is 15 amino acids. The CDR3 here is CASSPPGQGMNGYTF. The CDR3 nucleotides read TGTGCCAGCAGCCCTCCGGGACAGGGAATGAATGGCTACACCTTC.

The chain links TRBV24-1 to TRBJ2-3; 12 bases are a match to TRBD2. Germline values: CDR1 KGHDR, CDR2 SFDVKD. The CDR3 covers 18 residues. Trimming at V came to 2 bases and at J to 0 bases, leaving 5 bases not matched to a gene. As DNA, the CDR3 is TGTGCCACCAGTGATTGGCGGACTAGCGGGGAGAGCACAGATACGCAGTATTTT. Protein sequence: CATSDWRTSGESTDTQYF.

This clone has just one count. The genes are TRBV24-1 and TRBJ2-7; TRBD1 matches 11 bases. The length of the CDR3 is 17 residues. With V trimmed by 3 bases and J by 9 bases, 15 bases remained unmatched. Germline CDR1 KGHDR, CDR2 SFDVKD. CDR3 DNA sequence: TGTGCCACCAGTGATCCCCGGACAGGGGGCGAGACAGTAAGGCAGTACTTC. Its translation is CATSDPRTGGETVRQYF.

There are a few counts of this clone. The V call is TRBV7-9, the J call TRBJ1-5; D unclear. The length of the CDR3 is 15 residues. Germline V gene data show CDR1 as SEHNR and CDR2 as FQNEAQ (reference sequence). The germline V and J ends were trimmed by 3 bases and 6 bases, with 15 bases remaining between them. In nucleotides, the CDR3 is TGTGCCAGCAGCTTTTCGCAGGAAGAGGGTCAGCCCCAGCATTTT. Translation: CASSFSQEEGQPQHF.

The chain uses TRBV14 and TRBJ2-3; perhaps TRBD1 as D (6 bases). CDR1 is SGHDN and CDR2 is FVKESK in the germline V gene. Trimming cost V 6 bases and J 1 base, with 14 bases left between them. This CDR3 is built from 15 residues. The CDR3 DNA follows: TGTGCCAGCAGTATGACAGGCGCAGGCACAGATACGCAGTATTTT. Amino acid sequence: CASSMTGAGTDTQYF. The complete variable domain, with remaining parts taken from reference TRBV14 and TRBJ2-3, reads EAGVTQFPSHSVIEKGQTVTLRCDPISGHDNLYWYRRVMGKEIKFLLHFVKESKQDESGMPNNRFLAERTGGTYSTLKVQPAELEDSGVYFCASSMTGAGTDTQYFGPGTRLTVL.

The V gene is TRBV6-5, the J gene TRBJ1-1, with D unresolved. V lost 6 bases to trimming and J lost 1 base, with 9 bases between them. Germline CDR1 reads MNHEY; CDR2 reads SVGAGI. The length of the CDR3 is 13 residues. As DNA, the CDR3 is TGTGCCAGCAGGACGACAAAGAACACTGAAGCTTTCTTT. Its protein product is CASRTTKNTEAFF.

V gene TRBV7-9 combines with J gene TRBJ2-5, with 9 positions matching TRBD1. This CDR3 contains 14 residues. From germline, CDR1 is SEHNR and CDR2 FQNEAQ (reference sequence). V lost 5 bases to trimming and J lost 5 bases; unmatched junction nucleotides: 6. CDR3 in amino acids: CASSMGQGRETQYF. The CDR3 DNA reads TGTGCCAGCAGCATGGGACAGGGAAGGGAGACCCAGTACTTC.

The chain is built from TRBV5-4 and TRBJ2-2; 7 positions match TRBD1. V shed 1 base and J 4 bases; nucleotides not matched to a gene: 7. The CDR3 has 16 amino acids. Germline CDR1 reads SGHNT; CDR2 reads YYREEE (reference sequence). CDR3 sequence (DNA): TGTGCCAGCAGCTTGTTAGGGGGCGCAACCACCGGGGAGCTGTTTTTT. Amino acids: CASSLLGGATTGELFF.

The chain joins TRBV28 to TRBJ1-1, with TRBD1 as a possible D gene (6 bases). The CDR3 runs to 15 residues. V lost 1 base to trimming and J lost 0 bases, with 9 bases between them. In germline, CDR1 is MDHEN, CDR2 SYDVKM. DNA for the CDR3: TGTGCCAGCAGTTTATCGGGGGGCATGAACACTGAAGCTTTCTTT. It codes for CASSLSGGMNTEAFF. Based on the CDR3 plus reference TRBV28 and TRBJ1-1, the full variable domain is DVKVTQSSRYLVKRTGEKVFLECVQDMDHENMFWYRQDPGLGLRLIYFSYDVKMKEKGDIPEGYSVSREKKERFSLILESASTNQTSMYLCASSLSGGMNTEAFFGQGTRLTVV.